The 2 T cell receptor beta chains reported below all come from one sample, sequenced in a study of beta chain features in type 1 diabetes. The investigators reverse transcribed all of the isolated RNA, so they sequenced expressed TCRB transcripts. TCRdb keeps only in-frame clones here, not all; method: immunoSEQ multiplex PCR. The data show about 650,000 clones, around 12% seen once. The study's findings and limits: Type 1 diabetes patients had TCRB CDR3s that were shorter (moderately but significantly so) in all four CD4+ subsets.

No antigens are known for them. What was sequenced was naive CD4+ T cells from blood. The receptors were gathered from a man aged 25 to 40 with type 1 diabetes.

This clone appeared a few times. The genes are TRBV29-1 and TRBJ2-3, with D tentatively TRBD1 (5 bases). Germline lookup yields CDR1 SQVTM and CDR2 ANQGSEA. The V end lost 5 bases, the J end lost 1 base, and 13 bases lay between the germline ends. The CDR3 loop spans 14 amino acids. In nucleotides, the CDR3 is TGCAGCGTTCAATTCAGGGCACGCACAGATACGCAGTATTTT. Translated, it gives CSVQFRARTDTQYF.

The V gene is TRBV7-2, the J gene TRBJ1-2; 9 nucleotides match TRBD1. The CDR3 length is 16 residues. Germline V gene lookup returns CDR1 SGHTA and CDR2 FQGNSA. With V trimmed by 5 bases and J by 7 bases, 14 bases remained unmatched. In DNA, the CDR3 is TGTGCCAGCAGCATTACACACGGGGACAGGGACGGTGGCTACACCTTC. As protein: CASSITHGDRDGGYTF.